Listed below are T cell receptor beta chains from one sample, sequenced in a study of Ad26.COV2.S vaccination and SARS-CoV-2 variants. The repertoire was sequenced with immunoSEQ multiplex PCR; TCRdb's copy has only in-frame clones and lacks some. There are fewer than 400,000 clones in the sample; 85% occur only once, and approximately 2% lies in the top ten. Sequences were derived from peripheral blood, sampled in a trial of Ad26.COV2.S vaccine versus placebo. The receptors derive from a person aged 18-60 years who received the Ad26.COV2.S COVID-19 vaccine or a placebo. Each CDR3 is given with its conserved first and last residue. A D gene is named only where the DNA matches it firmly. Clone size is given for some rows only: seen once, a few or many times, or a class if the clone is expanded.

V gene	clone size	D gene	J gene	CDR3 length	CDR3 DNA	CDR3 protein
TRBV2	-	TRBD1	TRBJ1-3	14	TGTGCCAGCAGTGACCAGGGGGTTGGAAACACCATATATTTT	CASSDQGVGNTIYF
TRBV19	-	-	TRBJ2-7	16	TGTGCCAGTAGCCCTAGGACCGGGCAGAAAGCCTACGAGCAGTACTTC	CASSPRTGQKAYEQYF
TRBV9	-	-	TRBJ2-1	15	TGTGCCAGCAGCGTAGTCAGGGATGGAAACAATGAGCAGTTCTTC	CASSVVRDGNNEQFF
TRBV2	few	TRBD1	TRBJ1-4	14	TGTGCCAGCCATACCGGGACAGGGTATGAAAAACTGTTTTTT	CASHTGTGYEKLFF
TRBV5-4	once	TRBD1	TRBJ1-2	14	TGTGCCAGCAGCTTGACAGGGGCTAACTATGGCTACACCTTC	CASSLTGANYGYTF
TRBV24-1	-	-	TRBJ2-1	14	TGTGCCACCAGTGGCAGGACTGTTCAGAATGAGCAGTTCTTC	CATSGRTVQNEQFF
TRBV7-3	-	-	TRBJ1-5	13	TGTGCCAGCAGCCTACAGGGTGGGCAGCCCCAGCATTTT	CASSLQGGQPQHF
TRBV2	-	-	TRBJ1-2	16	TGTGCCAGCACCGGAGTAACAGGGTGGATGAGCTATGGCTACACCTTC	CASTGVTGWMSYGYTF
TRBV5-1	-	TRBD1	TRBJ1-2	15	TGCGCCAGCAGCTTGGGACAGGGGGAGAACTATGGCTACACCTTC	CASSLGQGENYGYTF
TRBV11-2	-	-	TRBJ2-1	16	TGTGCCAGCGGGGCGTCAAAATCCGGGACCCAAAATGAGCAGTTCTTC	CASGASKSGTQNEQFF
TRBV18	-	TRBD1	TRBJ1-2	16	TGTGCCAGCTCACCACCTTCCGACAGGGGAGCTAGTGGCTACACCTTC	CASSPPSDRGASGYTF
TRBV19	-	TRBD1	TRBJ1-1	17	TGTGCCAGTAGGCACCCGGACAGGGGGAGCCTGAACACTGAAGCTTTCTTT	CASRHPDRGSLNTEAFF
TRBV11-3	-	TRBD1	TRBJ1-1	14	TGTGCCAGCAGCTATTACAGGGGGTTGCCTGAAGCTTTCTTT	CASSYYRGLPEAFF
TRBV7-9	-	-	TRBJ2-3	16	TGTGCCAGCAGCCCCGGAGGCCCCCGAAGCGGGGATACGCAGTATTTT	CASSPGGPRSGDTQYF
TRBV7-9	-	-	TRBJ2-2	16	TGTGCCAGCAGCCCTCAGGGCTGGGCGAACACCGGGGAGCTGTTTTTT	CASSPQGWANTGELFF
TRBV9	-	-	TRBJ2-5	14	TGTGCCAGCAGCGTAGGAGGGGTGGGAGAGACCCAGTACTTC	CASSVGGVGETQYF
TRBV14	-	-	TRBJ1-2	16	TGTGCCAGCAGCCAGATCACCGGGGCTCACGGAGGAGGCTACACCTTC	CASSQITGAHGGGYTF
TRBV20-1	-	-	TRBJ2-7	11	TGCAGTGCTAGGGACCCGAACGAGCAGTACTTC	CSARDPNEQYF
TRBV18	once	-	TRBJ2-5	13	TGTGCCAGCTCACCTATAATCCAAGAGACCCAGTACTTC	CASSPIIQETQYF
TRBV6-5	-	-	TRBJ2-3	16	TGTGCCAGCAGTTACGGCACAAATCTCAGGACAGATACGCAGTATTTT	CASSYGTNLRTDTQYF
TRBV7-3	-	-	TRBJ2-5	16	TGTGCCAGCAGCTTAAGGGGCTGGGACAAAAGAGAGACCCAGTACTTC	CASSLRGWDKRETQYF
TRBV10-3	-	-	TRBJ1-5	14	TGTGCCATCAGTGAGCGGCTGGGCGGTCAGCCCCAGCATTTT	CAISERLGGQPQHF
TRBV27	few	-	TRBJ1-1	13	TGTGCCAGCAGCACCAGGGTTAGGGCTGAAGCTTTCTTT	CASSTRVRAEAFF
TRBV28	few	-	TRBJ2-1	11	TGTGCCAGCAGTTTAAGGCTAAAGCAGTTCTTC	CASSLRLKQFF
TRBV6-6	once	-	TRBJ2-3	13	TGTGCCAGCAAGGGGTCTGGCACAGATACGCAGTATTTT	CASKGSGTDTQYF
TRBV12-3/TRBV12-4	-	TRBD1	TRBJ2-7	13	TGTGCCAGCAGGACAGGGGGCACCTACGAGCAGTACTTC	CASRTGGTYEQYF
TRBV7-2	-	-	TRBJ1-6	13	TGTGCCAGCAGCTCCAGGGACGGTGGTCCCCTCCACTTT	CASSSRDGGPLHF
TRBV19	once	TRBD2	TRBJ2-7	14	TGTGCCAGTAAAACTAGCGGGGGAAGCTACGAGCAGTACTTC	CASKTSGGSYEQYF
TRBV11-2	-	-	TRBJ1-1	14	TGTGCCAGCAGCTTAGCAGGGACGAACACTGAAGCTTTCTTT	CASSLAGTNTEAFF
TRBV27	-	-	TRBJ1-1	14	TGTGCCAGCAGTGCACAACGACAGAACACTGAAGCTTTCTTT	CASSAQRQNTEAFF
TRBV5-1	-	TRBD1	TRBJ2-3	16	TGCGCCAGCAGCTTGGGATCGACAGGGAGCACAGATACGCAGTATTTT	CASSLGSTGSTDTQYF
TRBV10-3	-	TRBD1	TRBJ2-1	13	TGTGCCAGCAAGGACAGGGGGCTGAATGAGCAGTTCTTC	CASKDRGLNEQFF
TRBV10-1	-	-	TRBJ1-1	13	TGCGCCAGCAGCGCTTCAGGCAGCACTGAAGCTTTCTTT	CASSASGSTEAFF
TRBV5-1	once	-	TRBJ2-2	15	TGCGCCAGCAGCTTCACAGGGTTCCCCACCGGGGAGCTGTTTTTT	CASSFTGFPTGELFF
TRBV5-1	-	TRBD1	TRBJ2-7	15	TGCGCCAGCAGCTTTTTACCGGGACAGGCGCCCGAGCAGTACTTC	CASSFLPGQAPEQYF
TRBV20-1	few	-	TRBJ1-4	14	TGCAGTGCTAGTCGGGGGGGCGTTCGAGAAAAACTGTTTTTT	CSASRGGVREKLFF
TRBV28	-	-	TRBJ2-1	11	TGTGCCAGCAGTTTACTGCTTGAGCAGTTCTTC	CASSLLLEQFF
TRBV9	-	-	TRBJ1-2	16	TGTGCCAGCAGCCCGAGCCCAGTGAACGCTAACTATGGCTACACCTTC	CASSPSPVNANYGYTF
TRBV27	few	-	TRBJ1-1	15	TGTGCCAGCAGAATAGAAGCGGGGGTGAACACTGAAGCTTTCTTT	CASRIEAGVNTEAFF
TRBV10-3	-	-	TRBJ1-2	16	TGTGCCATCAGTGAGTCGATCGGACAGTCTAACTATGGCTACACCTTC	CAISESIGQSNYGYTF
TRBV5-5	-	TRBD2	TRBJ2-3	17	TGTGCCAGCAGCTTAAGGTTTACGGGGGGTAGCACAGATACGCAGTATTTT	CASSLRFTGGSTDTQYF
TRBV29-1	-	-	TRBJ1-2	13	TGCACGGGGGTTACGGGGGCTGGTGATGGCTACACCTTC	CTGVTGAGDGYTF
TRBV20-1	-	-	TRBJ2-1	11	TGCAGTGCTAGGGAGTTAAGTGGCGAGTTCTTC	CSARELSGEFF
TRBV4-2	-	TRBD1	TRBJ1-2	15	TGTGCCAGCAGCCCACCTGTGACAGGGAGACGTGGCTACACCTTC	CASSPPVTGRRGYTF
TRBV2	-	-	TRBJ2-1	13	TGTGCCAGCAGTAACGTCAGTTACAATGAGCAGTTCTTC	CASSNVSYNEQFF
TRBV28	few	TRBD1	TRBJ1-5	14	TGTGCCAGCAGTTTCTACAGGGGGGATCAGCCCCAGCATTTT	CASSFYRGDQPQHF
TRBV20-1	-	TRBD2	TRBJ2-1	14	TGCAGTGCTCGTGGACTAGCGGGAGACAATGAGCAGTTCTTC	CSARGLAGDNEQFF
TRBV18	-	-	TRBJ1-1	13	TGTGCCAGCTCACCAAACAGGGACACTGAAGCTTTCTTT	CASSPNRDTEAFF
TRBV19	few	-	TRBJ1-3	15	TGTGCCAGTACCTCCCCAGGCGACTCTGGAAACACCATATATTTT	CASTSPGDSGNTIYF
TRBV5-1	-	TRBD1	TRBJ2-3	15	TGCGCCAGCTCCTCCGGGACAGGGGATGTAGATACGCAGTATTTT	CASSSGTGDVDTQYF
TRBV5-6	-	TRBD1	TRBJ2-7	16	TGTGCCAGCAGCGCGGCCGTAGGGACAGGGGCCTACGAGCAGTACTTC	CASSAAVGTGAYEQYF
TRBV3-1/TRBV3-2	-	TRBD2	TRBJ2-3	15	TGTGCCAGCAGCGGAACGGCGGGGGGGGAGGATACGCAGTATTTT	CASSGTAGGEDTQYF
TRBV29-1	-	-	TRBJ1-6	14	TGCAGCGTTGTAGTGGGCGATGGTAATTCACCCCTCCACTTT	CSVVVGDGNSPLHF
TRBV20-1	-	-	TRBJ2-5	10	TGCAGTGCTACCAGAGAGACCCAGTACTTC	CSATRETQYF
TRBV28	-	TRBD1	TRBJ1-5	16	TGTGCCAGCAGAGAACAGGGGGCGGGGAGCAATCAGCCCCAGCATTTT	CASREQGAGSNQPQHF
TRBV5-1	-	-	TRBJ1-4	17	TGCGCCAGCAGCTTGGTAGGGCATGTTCGGGCTAATGAAAAACTGTTTTTT	CASSLVGHVRANEKLFF
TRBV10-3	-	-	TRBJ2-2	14	TGTGCCATCAGTGAGTCCCCCGCACGCCGGTCGCTGTTTTTT	CAISESPARRSLFF
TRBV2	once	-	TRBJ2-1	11	TGTGCCAGCGGGGGATACAATGAGCAGTTCTTC	CASGGYNEQFF
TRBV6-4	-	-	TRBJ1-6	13	TGTGCCAGCAGTCTGGACAGTAATTCACCCCTCCACTTT	CASSLDSNSPLHF
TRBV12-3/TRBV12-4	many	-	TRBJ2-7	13	TGTGCCAGCACGGACGGGGGTCCCTACGAGCAGTACTTC	CASTDGGPYEQYF